The rows below give T cell receptor beta chains drawn from one sample of a study of blood T cells in healthy people across ages. TCRdb passed the 5' RACE reads through MiXCR, listing each CDR3 protein once. The top ten hold about an eighth of the sample, which has about a million distinct CDR3 sequences, roughly two fifths seen once. Sequenced: blood. The receptors stem from a young man in good health. Both conserved end residues are part of each CDR3. D genes are given only for firm matches. The size field is filled for only some rows; it gives once, few, many or a size class.

size: .; V: TRBV7-2; D: TRBD1; J: TRBJ1-5; CDR3: CASSAQGGVKPQHF; DNA: TGTGCCAGCAGCGCACAGGGGGGCGTAAAGCCCCAGCATTTT
size: few; V: TRBV9; D: .; J: TRBJ1-4; CDR3: CASSPQVTRRNEKLFF; DNA: TGTGCCAGCAGCCCCCAGGTAACGAGGCGTAATGAAAAACTGTTTTTT
size: few; V: TRBV12-3/TRBV12-4; D: .; J: TRBJ2-1; CDR3: CASSITGSSYNEQFF; DNA: TGTGCCAGCAGCATCACAGGGAGCTCCTACAATGAGCAGTTCTTC
size: .; V: TRBV7-2; D: TRBD2; J: TRBJ2-7; CDR3: CASSLSTSVGEQYF; DNA: TGTGCCAGCAGCTTATCGACTAGCGTCGGCGAGCAGTACTTC
size: few; V: TRBV24-1; D: .; J: TRBJ1-5; CDR3: CATSDFPYSNQPQHF; DNA: TGTGCCACCAGTGATTTCCCGTATAGCAATCAGCCCCAGCATTTT
size: few; V: TRBV12-3/TRBV12-4; D: .; J: TRBJ1-5; CDR3: CASSFLGPNQPQHF; DNA: TGTGCCAGCAGTTTCTTGGGTCCCAATCAGCCCCAGCATTTT
size: few; V: TRBV4-3; D: TRBD1; J: TRBJ2-1; CDR3: CASSQVPRQGSGEQFF; DNA: TGCGCCAGCAGCCAAGTTCCGAGACAGGGATCGGGTGAGCAGTTCTTC
size: few; V: TRBV28; D: TRBD1; J: TRBJ1-4; CDR3: CASSTFLRDRGSGTNEKLFF; DNA: TGTGCCAGCAGCACTTTCCTCCGGGACAGGGGGTCAGGCACTAATGAAAAACTGTTTTTT
size: .; V: TRBV11-2; D: TRBD2; J: TRBJ2-5; CDR3: CASSVRLAGAWKQETQYF; DNA: TGTGCCAGCAGCGTCCGACTAGCGGGGGCCTGGAAACAAGAGACCCAGTACTTC
size: once; V: TRBV5-1; D: TRBD1; J: TRBJ2-7; CDR3: CASSIGQASSYEQYF; DNA: TGCGCCAGCAGCATCGGACAGGCTTCCTCCTACGAGCAGTACTTC
size: .; V: TRBV12-3/TRBV12-4; D: .; J: TRBJ1-1; CDR3: CASSFSKALAFF; DNA: TGTGCCAGCAGTTTTTCCAAGGCATTGGCTTTCTTT
size: many; V: TRBV9; D: .; J: TRBJ2-5; CDR3: CASYETQYF; DNA: TGTGCCAGCTATGAGACCCAGTACTTC
size: many; V: TRBV20-1; D: TRBD1; J: TRBJ1-2; CDR3: CSARDRAYGYTF; DNA: TGCAGTGCTAGGGACAGGGCTTACGGCTACACCTTC
size: .; V: TRBV4-2; D: .; J: TRBJ1-1; CDR3: CASSLTARPGGNTEAFF; DNA: TGTGCCAGCAGCCTCACGGCTCGTCCGGGTGGCAACACTGAAGCTTTCTTT
size: .; V: TRBV4-3; D: TRBD1; J: TRBJ2-1; CDR3: CASSQFGTGVSYNEQFF; DNA: TGCGCCAGCAGCCAATTCGGGACAGGGGTCTCCTACAATGAGCAGTTCTTC
size: .; V: TRBV5-1; D: TRBD1; J: TRBJ2-3; CDR3: CASRLGDSKSDTQYF; DNA: TGCGCCAGCAGACTAGGGGACAGCAAGTCAGATACGCAGTATTTT
size: few; V: TRBV7-3; D: .; J: TRBJ1-1; CDR3: CASSLGRSEMNTEAFF; DNA: TGTGCCAGCAGCTTAGGAAGATCAGAGATGAACACTGAAGCTTTCTTT
size: few; V: TRBV12-3/TRBV12-4; D: .; J: TRBJ1-6; CDR3: CASKEGGRSSYNSPLHF; DNA: TGTGCCAGCAAGGAGGGTGGTCGGAGCTCCTATAATTCACCCCTCCACTTT
size: .; V: TRBV27; D: .; J: TRBJ1-2; CDR3: CASSLRGLANYGYTF; DNA: TGTGCCAGCAGTTTACGTGGGTTAGCTAACTATGGCTACACCTTC
size: .; V: TRBV7-2; D: .; J: TRBJ2-7; CDR3: CASSLEMAASYNEQYF; DNA: TGTGCCAGCAGCTTAGAGATGGCGGCCTCCTACAATGAGCAGTACTTC
size: .; V: TRBV5-8; D: .; J: TRBJ1-1; CDR3: CASSPATNTEAFF; DNA: TGTGCCAGCAGCCCCGCAACGAACACTGAAGCTTTCTTT
size: .; V: TRBV5-1; D: TRBD2; J: TRBJ2-3; CDR3: CASSLESVSGGTDTQYF; DNA: TGCGCCAGCAGCTTGGAATCGGTTAGCGGGGGCACAGATACGCAGTATTTT
size: few; V: TRBV6-5; D: .; J: TRBJ1-1; CDR3: CASSRPGRQNTEAFF; DNA: TGTGCCAGCAGTCGTCCGGGACGGCAGAACACTGAAGCTTTCTTT
size: few; V: TRBV6-4; D: TRBD2; J: TRBJ2-3; CDR3: CASRPLAGGPTDTQYF; DNA: TGTGCCAGCAGACCGCTAGCGGGGGGCCCCACAGATACGCAGTATTTT
size: few; V: TRBV6-5; D: .; J: TRBJ1-5; CDR3: CASSYATDRQPQHF; DNA: TGTGCCAGCAGTTACGCCACAGATAGACAGCCCCAGCATTTT
size: .; V: TRBV7-2; D: .; J: TRBJ1-1; CDR3: CASSLGTYLGNTEAFF; DNA: TGTGCCAGCAGCTTAGGGACCTACCTGGGGAACACTGAAGCTTTCTTT
size: .; V: TRBV20-1; D: .; J: TRBJ2-3; CDR3: CSARDPLKTSTDTQYF; DNA: TGCAGTGCTAGAGATCCCCTAAAGACTAGCACAGATACGCAGTATTTT
size: .; V: TRBV27; D: .; J: TRBJ1-5; CDR3: CASSLFRGGSQPQHF; DNA: TGTGCCAGCAGTTTATTCCGGGGTGGGAGTCAGCCCCAGCATTTT
size: .; V: TRBV27; D: .; J: TRBJ2-1; CDR3: CASSLAAGRNEQFF; DNA: TGTGCCAGCAGTTTAGCGGCCGGGCGTAATGAGCAGTTCTTC
size: .; V: TRBV24-1; D: TRBD1; J: TRBJ1-4; CDR3: CATSDREGGKLFF; DNA: TGTGCCACCAGTGACCGGGAAGGGGGCAAACTGTTTTTT
size: .; V: TRBV12-3/TRBV12-4; D: .; J: TRBJ2-4; CDR3: CASRKRGLAKNIQYF; DNA: TGTGCCAGCAGGAAAAGGGGGTTGGCCAAAAACATTCAGTACTTC
size: .; V: TRBV2; D: TRBD1; J: TRBJ2-7; CDR3: CASSVRRDRTYEQYF; DNA: TGTGCCAGCAGTGTCCGTCGGGACAGGACCTACGAGCAGTACTTC
size: few; V: TRBV29-1; D: .; J: TRBJ2-7; CDR3: CSVVDSPYEQYF; DNA: TGCAGCGTTGTTGACAGTCCCTACGAGCAGTACTTC